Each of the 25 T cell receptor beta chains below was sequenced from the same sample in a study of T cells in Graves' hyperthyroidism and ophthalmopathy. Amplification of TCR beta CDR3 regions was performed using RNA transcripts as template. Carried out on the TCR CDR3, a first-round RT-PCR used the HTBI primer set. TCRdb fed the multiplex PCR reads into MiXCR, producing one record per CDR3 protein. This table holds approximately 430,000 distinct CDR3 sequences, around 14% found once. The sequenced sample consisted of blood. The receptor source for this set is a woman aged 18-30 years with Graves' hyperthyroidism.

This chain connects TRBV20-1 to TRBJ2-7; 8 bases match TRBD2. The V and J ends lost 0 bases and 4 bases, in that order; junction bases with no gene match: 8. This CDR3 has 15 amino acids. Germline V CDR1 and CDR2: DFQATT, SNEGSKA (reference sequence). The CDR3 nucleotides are TGCAGTGCTAGAGATCACAGCGGGAGCCCGTACGAGCAGTACTTC. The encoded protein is CSARDHSGSPYEQYF.

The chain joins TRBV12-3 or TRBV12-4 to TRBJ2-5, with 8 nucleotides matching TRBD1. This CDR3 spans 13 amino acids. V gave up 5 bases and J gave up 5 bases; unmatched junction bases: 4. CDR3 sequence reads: CASSTDREETQYF. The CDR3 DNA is TGTGCCAGCAGTACGGACAGGGAGGAGACCCAGTACTTC.

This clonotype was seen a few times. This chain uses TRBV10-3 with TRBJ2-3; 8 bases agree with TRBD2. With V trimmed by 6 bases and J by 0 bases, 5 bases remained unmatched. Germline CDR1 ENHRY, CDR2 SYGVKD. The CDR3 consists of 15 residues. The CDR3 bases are TGTGCCATCAGCCCTAGCGGGTCTAGCACAGATACGCAGTATTTT. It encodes CAISPSGSSTDTQYF.

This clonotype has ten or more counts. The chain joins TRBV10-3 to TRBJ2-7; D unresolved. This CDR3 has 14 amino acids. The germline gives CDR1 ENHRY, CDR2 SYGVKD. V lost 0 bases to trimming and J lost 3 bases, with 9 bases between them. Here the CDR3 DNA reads TGTGCCATCAGTGAGTCTGGGAAGAACTACGAGCAGTACTTC. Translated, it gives CAISESGKNYEQYF.

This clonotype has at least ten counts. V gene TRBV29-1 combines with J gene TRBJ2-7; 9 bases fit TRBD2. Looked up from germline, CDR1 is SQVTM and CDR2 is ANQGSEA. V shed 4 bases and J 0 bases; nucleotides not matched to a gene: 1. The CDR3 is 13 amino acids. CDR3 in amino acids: CSVVSGSSYEQYF. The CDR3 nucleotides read TGCAGCGTTGTTAGCGGGAGCTCCTACGAGCAGTACTTC.

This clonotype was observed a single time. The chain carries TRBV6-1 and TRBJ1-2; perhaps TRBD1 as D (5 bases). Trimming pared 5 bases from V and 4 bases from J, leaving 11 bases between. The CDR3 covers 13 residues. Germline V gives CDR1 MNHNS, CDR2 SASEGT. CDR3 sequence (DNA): TGTGCCAGCAGTCAGAGACAGTCCTATGGCTACACCTTC. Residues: CASSQRQSYGYTF.

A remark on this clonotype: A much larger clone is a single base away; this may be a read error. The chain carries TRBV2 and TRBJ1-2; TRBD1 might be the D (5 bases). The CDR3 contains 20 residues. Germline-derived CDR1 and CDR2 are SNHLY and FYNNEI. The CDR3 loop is CASIPISGTPQQSPNCGYTF. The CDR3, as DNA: TGTGCCAGCATCCCGATCTCCGGGACGCCTCAACAATCGCCTAACTGTGGCTACACCTTC.

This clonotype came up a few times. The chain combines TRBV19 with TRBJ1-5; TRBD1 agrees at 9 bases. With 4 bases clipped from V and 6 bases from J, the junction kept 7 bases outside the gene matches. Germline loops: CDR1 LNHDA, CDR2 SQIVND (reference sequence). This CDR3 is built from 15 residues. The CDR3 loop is CASSTSDRGSQPQHF. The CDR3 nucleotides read TGTGCCAGTAGTACCTCGGACAGGGGATCTCAGCCCCAGCATTTT.

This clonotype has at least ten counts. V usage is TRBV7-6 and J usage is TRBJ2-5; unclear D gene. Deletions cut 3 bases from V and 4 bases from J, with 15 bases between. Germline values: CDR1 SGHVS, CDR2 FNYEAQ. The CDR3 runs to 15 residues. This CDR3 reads CASSFRSSARETQYF. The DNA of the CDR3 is TGTGCCAGCAGCTTTCGAAGCTCGGCCCGAGAGACCCAGTACTTC. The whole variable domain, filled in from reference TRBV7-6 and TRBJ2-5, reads GAGVSQSPRYKVTKRGQDVALRCDPISGHVSLYWYRQALGQGPEFLTYFNYEAQQDKSGLPNDRFSAERPEGSISTLTIQRTEQRDSAMYRCASSFRSSARETQYFGPGTRLLVL.

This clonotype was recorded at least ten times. As DNA, the CDR3 is TGCGCCAGCAGCTTGTTTAGAGCGGATACGCAGTATTTT. This translates into CASSLFRADTQYF. This chain links TRBV5-1 with TRBJ2-3; D is unclear. Per the germline V gene, CDR1 is SGHRS and CDR2 is YFSETQ. The CDR3 contains 13 residues. The germline V and J ends were trimmed by 1 base and 6 bases, with 9 bases remaining between them. The variable domain in full, with the rest retrieved from reference TRBV5-1 and TRBJ2-3, is KAGVTQTPRYLIKTRGQQVTLSCSPISGHRSVSWYQQTPGQGLQFLFEYFSETQRNKGNFPGRFSGRQFSNSRSEMNVSTLELGDSALYLCASSLFRADTQYFGPGTRLTVL.

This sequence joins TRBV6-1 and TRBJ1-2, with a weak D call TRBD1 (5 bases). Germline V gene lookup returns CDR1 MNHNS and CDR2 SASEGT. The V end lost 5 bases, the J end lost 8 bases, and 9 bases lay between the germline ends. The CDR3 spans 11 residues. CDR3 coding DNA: TGTGCCAGCAGTATTCAGGGAGGCTACACCTTC. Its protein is CASSIQGGYTF.

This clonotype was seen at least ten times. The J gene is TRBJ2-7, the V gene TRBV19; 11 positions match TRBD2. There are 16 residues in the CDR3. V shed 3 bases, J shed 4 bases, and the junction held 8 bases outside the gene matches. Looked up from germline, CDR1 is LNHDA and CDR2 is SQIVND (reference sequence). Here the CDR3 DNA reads TGTGCCAGTAGTATCCGGGCGGCTAGCGGGGGGTACGAGCAGTACTTC. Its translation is CASSIRAASGGYEQYF.

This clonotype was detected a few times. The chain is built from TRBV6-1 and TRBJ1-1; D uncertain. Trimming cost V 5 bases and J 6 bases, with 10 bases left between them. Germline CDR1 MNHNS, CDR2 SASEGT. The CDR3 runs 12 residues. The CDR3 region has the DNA TGTGCCAGCAGTCCCGCGGGCGCTGAAGCTTTCTTT. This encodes CASSPAGAEAFF.

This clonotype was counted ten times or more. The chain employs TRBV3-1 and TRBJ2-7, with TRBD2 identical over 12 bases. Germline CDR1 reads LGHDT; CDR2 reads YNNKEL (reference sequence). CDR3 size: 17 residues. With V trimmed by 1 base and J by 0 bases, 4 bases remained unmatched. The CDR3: CASSQGTSGVSSYEQYF. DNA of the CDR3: TGTGCCAGCAGCCAAGGGACTAGCGGGGTTAGCTCCTACGAGCAGTACTTC.

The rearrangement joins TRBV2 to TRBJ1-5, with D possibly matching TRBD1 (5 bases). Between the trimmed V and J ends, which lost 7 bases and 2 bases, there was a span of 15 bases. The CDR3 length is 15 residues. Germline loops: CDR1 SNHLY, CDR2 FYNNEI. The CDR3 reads CASTSEGKGNQPQHF. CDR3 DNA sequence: TGTGCCAGCACCTCTGAGGGGAAGGGCAATCAGCCCCAGCATTTT.

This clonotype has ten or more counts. CDR3 region: CASSLLQGGGYTF. DNA of the CDR3: TGTGCCAGCAGCTTACTCCAGGGGGGAGGCTACACCTTC. The chain combines TRBV7-9 with TRBJ1-2; 7 nucleotides match TRBD1. This CDR3 spans 13 amino acids. Germline CDR1 and CDR2: SEHNR and FQNEAQ (reference sequence). Trimming removed 2 bases from V and 8 bases from J; junction bases left unmatched: 5.

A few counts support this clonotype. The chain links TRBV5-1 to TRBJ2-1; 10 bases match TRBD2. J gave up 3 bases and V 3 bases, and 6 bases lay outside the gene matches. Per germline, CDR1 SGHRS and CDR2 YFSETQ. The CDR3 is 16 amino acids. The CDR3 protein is CASSSSSGSSYNEQFF. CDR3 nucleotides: TGCGCCAGCAGCTCTTCTAGCGGGAGCAGCTACAATGAGCAGTTCTTC.

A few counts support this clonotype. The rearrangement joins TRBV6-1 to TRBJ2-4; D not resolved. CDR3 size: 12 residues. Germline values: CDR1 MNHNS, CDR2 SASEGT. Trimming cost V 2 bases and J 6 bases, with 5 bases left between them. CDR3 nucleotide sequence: TGTGCCAGCAGTGAAAGGCCAAACATTCAGTACTTC. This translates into CASSERPNIQYF.

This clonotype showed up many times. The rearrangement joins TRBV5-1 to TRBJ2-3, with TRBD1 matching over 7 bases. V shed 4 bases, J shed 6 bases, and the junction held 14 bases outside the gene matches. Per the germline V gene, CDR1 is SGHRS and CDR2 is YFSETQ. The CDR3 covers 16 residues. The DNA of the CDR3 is TGCGCCAGCAGCATACTATATAACAGGGGTGAGGATACGCAGTATTTT. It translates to CASSILYNRGEDTQYF.

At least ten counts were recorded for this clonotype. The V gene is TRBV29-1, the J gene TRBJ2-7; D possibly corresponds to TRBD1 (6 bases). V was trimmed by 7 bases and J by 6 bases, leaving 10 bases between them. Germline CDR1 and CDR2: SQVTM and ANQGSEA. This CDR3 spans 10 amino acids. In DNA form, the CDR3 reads TGCAGCGCAGTCAGGGGCGAGCAGTACTTC. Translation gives CSAVRGEQYF.

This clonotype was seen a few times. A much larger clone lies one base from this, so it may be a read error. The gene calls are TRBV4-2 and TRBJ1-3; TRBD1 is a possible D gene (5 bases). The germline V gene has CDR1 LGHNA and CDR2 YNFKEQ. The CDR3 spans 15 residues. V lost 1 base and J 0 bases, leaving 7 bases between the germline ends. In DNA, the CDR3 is TGTGCCAGCAGCCAAGGACAGAGCTCTGGAAACACCATATATTTT. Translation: CASSQGQSSGNTIYF.

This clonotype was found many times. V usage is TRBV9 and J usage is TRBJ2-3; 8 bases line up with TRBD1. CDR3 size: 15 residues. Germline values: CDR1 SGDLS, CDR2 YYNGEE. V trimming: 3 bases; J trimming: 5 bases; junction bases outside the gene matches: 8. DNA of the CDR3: TGTGCCAGCAGCGCCGCAGGACAGGGTAAAGATACGCAGTATTTT. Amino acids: CASSAAGQGKDTQYF.

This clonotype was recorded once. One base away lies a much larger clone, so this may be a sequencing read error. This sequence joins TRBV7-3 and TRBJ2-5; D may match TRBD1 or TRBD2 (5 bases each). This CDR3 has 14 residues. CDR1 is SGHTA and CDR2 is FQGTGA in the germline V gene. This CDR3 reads CTSSSGPYQETQYF. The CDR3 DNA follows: TGTACCAGCAGCTCGGGACCCTACCAAGAGACCCAGTACTTC.

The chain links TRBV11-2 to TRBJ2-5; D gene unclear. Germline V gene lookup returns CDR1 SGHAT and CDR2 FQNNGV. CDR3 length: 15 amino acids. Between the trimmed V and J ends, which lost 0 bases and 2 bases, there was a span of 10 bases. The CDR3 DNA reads TGTGCCAGCAGCTTAGAACATTACCGGCAAGAGACCCAGTACTTC. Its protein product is CASSLEHYRQETQYF.

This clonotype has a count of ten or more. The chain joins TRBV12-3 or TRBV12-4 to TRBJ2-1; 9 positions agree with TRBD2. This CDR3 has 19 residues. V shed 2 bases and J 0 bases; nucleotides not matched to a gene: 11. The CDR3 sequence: CASSLRGSSGASSYNEQFF. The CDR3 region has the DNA TGTGCCAGCAGTTTAAGAGGGTCTAGCGGGGCGAGCTCCTACAATGAGCAGTTCTTC.